Listed here is a single TCR beta chain. Its antigen is unidentified. Unstimulated naive, memory, effector memory and TEMRA subsets from three donor pairs underwent sequencing. Libraries were prepared by immunoSEQ multiplex PCR; TCRdb keeps only in-frame clonotypes and omits some of them. The table has some 63,000 clones, 96% seen once; the top ten hold more than 0.075%. CDR1 is SNHLY, CDR2 FYNNEI, per germline. This CDR3 region has 14 residues. After removal of 4 bases from V and 3 bases from J, the junction contained 5 bases not matched to a gene. This entry is derived from a study of siplizumab effects on memory and regulatory T cells. General study results and limits: Both greater diversity than memory cells and a major contribution to the alloresponse seemed to characterize naive T cells.

This clonotype originated in a human donor in good health. Sequenced input: naive CD8+ T cells sorted from blood. The rearrangement uses TRBV2 and TRBJ2-7, with 8 bases fitting TRBD2. The DNA for the CDR3 is TGTGCCAGCAGTGGAAGAACTAGCGGCTACGAGCAGTACTTC. Its protein product is CASSGRTSGYEQYF.